Following are 30 T cell receptor beta chains from one sample sequenced in a study of blood T cells in healthy people across ages. A second PCR of 7 to 11 cycles used a sample-barcoded 5' primer and a J-beta primer mix. TCRdb recomputed calls from the 5' RACE reads with MiXCR, one row per CDR3 protein. The table lists more than 650,000 distinct CDR3 sequences, 50% to 65% of them singletons, with around 40% in the top ten. The sample was blood. These receptors all come from a man at least 80 years old in good health.

The table lists this clonotype with many counts. The gene calls are TRBV14 and TRBJ2-1, with 11 bases aligning to TRBD2. Trimming removed 6 bases from V and 5 bases from J; junction bases left unmatched: 6. CDR1 is SGHDN, CDR2 FVKESK, per germline. The CDR3 is 15 residues long. This CDR3 reads CASSISSGGNNEQFF. In DNA, the CDR3 is TGTGCCAGCAGTATTTCTAGCGGGGGGAACAATGAGCAGTTCTTC.

This clonotype was seen a few times. The chain has TRBV27 and TRBJ2-4; TRBD2 matches 10 bases. The last part of the DNA fits TRBJ2-7 better; the J call may be wrong. The length of the CDR3 is 13 residues. The germline V gene has CDR1 MNHEY and CDR2 SMNVEV (reference sequence). The DNA for the CDR3 is TGTGCCAGCAGTTCAGCGGGAGGGCACGAGCAGTACTTC. Translating gives CASSSAGGHEQYF.

The chain has TRBV5-6 and TRBJ2-5; TRBD2 aligns across 8 bases. Germline loops: CDR1 SGHDT, CDR2 YYEEEE. J was trimmed by 2 bases and V by 4 bases; bases with no gene match: 10. The CDR3 is 16 amino acids. CDR3 sequence reads: CASSPRSGSRQETQYF. CDR3 bases: TGTGCCAGCAGCCCTAGGAGCGGGAGTAGACAAGAGACCCAGTACTTC.

The J gene is TRBJ2-4, the V gene TRBV12-3 or TRBV12-4, with TRBD1 matching over 7 bases. The CDR3 spans 17 residues. With 2 bases clipped from V and 0 bases from J, the junction kept 7 bases outside the gene matches. CDR3 DNA sequence: TGTGCCAGCAGTTTATTGGGACAGAGATTAGCCAAAAACATTCAGTACTTC. It specifies CASSLLGQRLAKNIQYF.

The gene calls are TRBV4-1 and TRBJ1-2; 10 nucleotides match TRBD1. Per the germline V gene, CDR1 is MGHRA and CDR2 is YSYEKL. Trimming took 0 bases from V and 8 from J; bases not matched to a gene: 15. This CDR3 has 18 residues. The CDR3 loop is CASSQESRQGAGKHGYTF. As DNA, the CDR3 is TGCGCCAGCAGCCAAGAATCGAGACAGGGGGCAGGGAAACACGGCTACACCTTC.

The chain links TRBV29-1 to TRBJ2-7, with D hard to call. Trimming stripped 6 bases from V and 7 bases from J, with 16 bases between. Germline V gene sequence: CDR1 SQVTM, CDR2 ANQGSEA. The CDR3 covers 12 residues. The CDR3 reads CSVMPEVNEQYF. The CDR3 DNA is TGCAGCGTCATGCCCGAGGTAAATGAGCAGTACTTC.

The chain is built from TRBV27 and TRBJ1-2; D gene ambiguous. This CDR3 has 15 amino acids. Germline V gene sequence: CDR1 MNHEY, CDR2 SMNVEV (reference sequence). The germline V and J ends were trimmed by 7 bases and 4 bases, with 19 bases remaining between them. CDR3 in amino acids: CASKVSVNNPYGYTF. CDR3 coding DNA: TGTGCCAGCAAGGTCAGCGTCAACAACCCCTATGGCTACACCTTC.

The rearrangement links TRBV25-1 to TRBJ2-5, with D perhaps matching TRBD2 (5 bases). Germline V gene data show CDR1 as MGHDK and CDR2 as SYGVNS. Trimming took 0 bases from V and 2 from J, leaving 7 bases between them. The CDR3 sequence is 14 residues long. DNA for the CDR3: TGTGCCAGCAGTGAATATGGACTTCAAGAGACCCAGTACTTC. Translated: CASSEYGLQETQYF.

The chain recombines TRBV5-5 with TRBJ2-7, with 7 bases matching TRBD2. CDR1 SGHKS and CDR2 YYEKEE come from the germline V gene (reference sequence). This CDR3 comprises 14 residues. J lost 0 bases, V lost 4 bases, and 4 bases had no gene match. CDR3 coding DNA: TGTGCCAGCAGCATGGGCGGGAGCTCCTACGAGCAGTACTTC. Amino acids: CASSMGGSSYEQYF.

This clonotype was seen a few times. The V and J genes are TRBV20-1 and TRBJ1-6, with D possibly being TRBD1 (5 bases). The V end lost 0 bases, the J end lost 7 bases, and 19 bases lay between the germline ends. This CDR3 contains 17 residues. CDR1 DFQATT and CDR2 SNEGSKA come from the germline V gene (reference sequence). The CDR3 nucleotides read TGCAGTGCTAGAGATTTGGGGGTTGGGATATCGAATTCACCCCTCCACTTT. This gives the protein CSARDLGVGISNSPLHF.

The V call is TRBV9, the J call TRBJ2-2; D is possibly TRBD2 (5 bases). V was shortened by 0 bases and J by 7 bases, with 10 bases between the two germline ends. This CDR3 comprises 14 residues. Germline V gene lookup returns CDR1 SGDLS and CDR2 YYNGEE. Here the CDR3 reads CASSVARGIGELFF. CDR3 in DNA: TGTGCCAGCAGCGTAGCCCGGGGTATCGGGGAGCTGTTTTTT.

This clonotype was seen more than once but under ten times. V gene TRBV28 combines with J gene TRBJ2-1; maybe TRBD1 (5 bases). V was trimmed by 3 bases and J by 10 bases, leaving 10 bases between them. Germline loops: CDR1 MDHEN, CDR2 SYDVKM. CDR3 length equals 12 residues. CDR3 protein: CASSLGQTEQFF. As DNA, the CDR3 is TGTGCCAGCAGTTTGGGGCAGACCGAGCAGTTCTTC.

The CDR3, as DNA: TGTGCCAGCAGTGACCGAAGGGGGATCACTGAAGCTTTCTTT. Translated, it gives CASSDRRGITEAFF. The chain employs TRBV2 and TRBJ1-1; a possible D gene is TRBD1 (6 bases). Germline CDR1 and CDR2: SNHLY and FYNNEI. The V gene lost 3 bases and the J gene lost 4 bases, with 12 bases spanning the gap. The CDR3 sequence is 14 residues long.

In DNA form, the CDR3 reads TGCGCCAGCAGCCGGGAAGCCCCGGGGGGTGAGCAGTTCTTC. Translated, it gives CASSREAPGGEQFF. The J gene is TRBJ2-1, the V gene TRBV5-1, with TRBD2 matching over 7 bases. Germline V gives CDR1 SGHRS, CDR2 YFSETQ. CDR3 length: 14 residues. Trimming cost V 4 bases and J 9 bases; bases outside gene matches: 10.

This chain connects TRBV5-1 to TRBJ1-2, with D possibly matching TRBD1 (5 bases). CDR1 and CDR2 from the germline V gene are SGHRS and YFSETQ. This CDR3 spans 15 amino acids. V lost 4 bases to trimming and J lost 5 bases, with 18 bases between them. CDR3 residues: CASSGGTQPSYGYTF. CDR3 bases: TGCGCCAGCAGCGGGGGGACTCAACCTTCTTATGGCTACACCTTC.

This chain joins TRBV3-1 and TRBJ2-4; TRBD2 aligns across 9 bases. The trim removed 4 bases at V and 8 bases at J, leaving 12 bases unmatched. The CDR3 runs 16 residues. CDR1 and CDR2 from the germline V gene are LGHDT and YNNKEL (reference sequence). The CDR3 DNA is TGTGCCAGCAGCCGACGTAGCGGGAGCTTATCGGACATTCAGTACTTC. Protein: CASSRRSGSLSDIQYF.

This clonotype came up many times. The rearrangement joins TRBV7-2 to TRBJ2-7; D gene ambiguous. This CDR3 comprises 12 residues. Per germline, CDR1 SGHTA and CDR2 FQGNSA. V dropped 5 bases and J dropped 6 bases, with 11 bases sitting between them. The CDR3 DNA sequence: TGTGCCAGCAGCCATCCCCCCGGCGAGCAGTACTTC. Translated: CASSHPPGEQYF.

This clonotype has only a few counts. This chain uses TRBV2 with TRBJ2-3; D is tentatively TRBD1 or TRBD2 (6 bases each). Trimming shortened V by 3 bases and J by 7 bases, and 17 bases separated the two germline ends. From germline, CDR1 is SNHLY and CDR2 FYNNEI. There are 15 residues in the CDR3. CDR3 sequence reads: CASSDVKGGVYTQYF. The CDR3 nucleotides read TGTGCCAGCAGTGATGTAAAGGGGGGTGTATATACGCAGTATTTT. Full variable domain (missing parts from reference TRBV2 and TRBJ2-3): EPEVTQTPSHQVTQMGQEVILRCVPISNHLYFYWYRQILGQKVEFLVSFYNNEISEKSEIFDDQFSVERPDGSNFTLKIRSTKLEDSAMYFCASSDVKGGVYTQYFGPGTRLTVL.

The chain has TRBV3-1 and TRBJ2-7, with D perhaps matching TRBD1 (5 bases). V lost 1 base and J 3 bases, leaving 13 bases between the germline ends. CDR3 length equals 15 residues. CDR1 and CDR2 from the germline V gene are LGHDT and YNNKEL (reference sequence). In DNA form, the CDR3 reads TGTGCCAGCAGCCAAGCACCAGGGCCCGTCTACGAGCAGTACTTC. Translated: CASSQAPGPVYEQYF.

The V call is TRBV21-1, the J call TRBJ2-3; no DNA check was done on the table's D call, TRBD2. TRBV21-1 is recorded as a pseudogene. This CDR3 spans 16 amino acids. The CDR3 nucleotides read TGTGCCAAGTCCACTGTAGCGGGAGGGAAGCACAGATACGCGTATTTT. This translates into CAKSTVAGGKHRYAYF.

The V call is TRBV4-1, the J call TRBJ2-7; D is unclear. V lost 4 bases and J 1 base, leaving 17 bases between the germline ends. The CDR3 is 16 residues long. Germline V lookup: CDR1 MGHRA, CDR2 YSYEKL. The CDR3 region has the DNA TGCGCCAGCAGCCCACCCCGGTTGGGCCCTTCCTACGAGCAGTACTTC. The encoded protein is CASSPPRLGPSYEQYF.

This clonotype came up once. CDR3 nucleotide sequence: TGTGCCAGCAGTGAAGCGCTTCGGGTTGTGCAGTTCTTC. Encoded protein: CASSEALRVVQFF. The chain uses TRBV2 and TRBJ2-1; no definite D call. V was trimmed by 0 bases and J by 12 bases, leaving 12 bases between them. The CDR3 contains 13 residues. Germline CDR1 and CDR2: SNHLY and FYNNEI.

The genes are TRBV6-2 or TRBV6-3 and TRBJ2-7; maybe TRBD1 (5 bases). V was cut by 7 bases and J by 6 bases, with 10 bases left in between. Germline CDR1 and CDR2: MNHEY and SVGEGT. This CDR3 region has 11 residues. DNA for the CDR3: TGTGCCAGCAACCAGGGTAGCGAGCAGTACTTC. Protein: CASNQGSEQYF.

The chain recombines TRBV2 with TRBJ2-5, with TRBD2 matching 7 bases. The V segment lost 3 bases and the J segment 1 base; nucleotides outside the gene matches: 8. This CDR3 spans 16 amino acids. The V gene's germline CDR1 is SNHLY and CDR2 FYNNEI. CDR3 in DNA: TGTGCCAGCAGTGATCGTCGGCCTAGCGGCCAAGAGACCCAGTACTTC. Its translation is CASSDRRPSGQETQYF.

This clonotype has a single count. The CDR3 loop is CASRVAGSETQYF. As DNA, the CDR3 is TGTGCCAGCAGAGTAGCGGGTTCAGAGACCCAGTACTTC. This chain uses TRBV6-5 with TRBJ2-5; 7 bases match TRBD2. This CDR3 has 13 amino acids. V gave up 6 bases and J gave up 4 bases; unmatched junction bases: 5. From germline, CDR1 is MNHEY and CDR2 SVGAGI.

In its sample, this clonotype was seen a few times. The V gene is TRBV5-1, the J gene TRBJ2-1; 8 bases align to TRBD2. Germline V lookup: CDR1 SGHRS, CDR2 YFSETQ. The CDR3 covers 20 residues. The V segment lost 0 bases and the J segment 8 bases; nucleotides outside the gene matches: 22. The CDR3 here is CASSLAQKGAGAFKEDEQFF. The CDR3 nucleotides are TGCGCCAGCAGCTTGGCCCAAAAAGGAGCGGGAGCTTTCAAGGAGGATGAGCAGTTCTTC.

The chain combines TRBV18 with TRBJ2-7, with 7 bases matching TRBD2. Losses at the gene ends were 8 bases for V and 3 bases for J; bases not matched to a gene: 7. CDR1 and CDR2 (germline): KGHSH, LQKENI. The CDR3 has 13 amino acids. This CDR3 is CASATLADYEQYF. The DNA of the CDR3 is TGTGCCAGCGCAACGCTAGCGGACTACGAGCAGTACTTC. The complete variable domain, with remaining parts taken from reference TRBV18 and TRBJ2-7, reads NAGVMQNPRHLVRRRGQEARLRCSPMKGHSHVYWYRQLPEEGLKFMVYLQKENIIDESGMPKERFSAEFPKEGPSILRIQQVVRGDSAAYFCASATLADYEQYFGPGTRLTVT.

As concerns this clonotype: At one end the junction does not follow the germline gene, possibly because of a read error. The chain is built from TRBV29-1 and TRBJ2-1; 8 bases agree with TRBD2. The CDR3 extends over 15 amino acids. Germline loops: CDR1 SQVTM, CDR2 ANQGSEA. CDR3 sequence reads: CSGTGTSLPYNGQFF. The CDR3 DNA reads as TGCAGCGGGACGGGGACTAGTTTGCCCTACAATGGGCAGTTCTTC.

There are a few counts of this clonotype. The genes are TRBV6-5 and TRBJ1-2; a weak D match, TRBD1 (5 bases). Trimming took off 4 bases at V and 5 bases at J, with 14 bases between the two ends. The CDR3 runs 14 residues. Germline-derived CDR1 and CDR2 are MNHEY and SVGAGI. This CDR3 is CASSSSGRAYGYTF. CDR3 nucleotide sequence: TGTGCCAGCAGTTCCTCGGGACGGGCTTATGGCTACACCTTC.

The V gene is TRBV7-8, the J gene TRBJ1-1; the match to TRBD1 covers 10 bases. Per the germline V gene, CDR1 is SGHVS and CDR2 is FQNEAQ. The trim removed 5 bases at V and 7 bases at J, leaving 7 bases unmatched. The CDR3 has 14 residues. The CDR3 region is CASSLTGGAGEAFF. CDR3 DNA: TGTGCCAGCAGCCTGACAGGGGGCGCGGGTGAAGCTTTCTTT. Full variable domain (remainder filled in from reference TRBV7-8 and TRBJ1-1): GAGVSQSPRYKVAKRGQDVALRCDPISGHVSLFWYQQALGQGPEFLTYFQNEAQLDKSGLPSDRFFAERPEGSVSTLKIQRTQQEDSAVYLCASSLTGGAGEAFFGQGTRLTVV.